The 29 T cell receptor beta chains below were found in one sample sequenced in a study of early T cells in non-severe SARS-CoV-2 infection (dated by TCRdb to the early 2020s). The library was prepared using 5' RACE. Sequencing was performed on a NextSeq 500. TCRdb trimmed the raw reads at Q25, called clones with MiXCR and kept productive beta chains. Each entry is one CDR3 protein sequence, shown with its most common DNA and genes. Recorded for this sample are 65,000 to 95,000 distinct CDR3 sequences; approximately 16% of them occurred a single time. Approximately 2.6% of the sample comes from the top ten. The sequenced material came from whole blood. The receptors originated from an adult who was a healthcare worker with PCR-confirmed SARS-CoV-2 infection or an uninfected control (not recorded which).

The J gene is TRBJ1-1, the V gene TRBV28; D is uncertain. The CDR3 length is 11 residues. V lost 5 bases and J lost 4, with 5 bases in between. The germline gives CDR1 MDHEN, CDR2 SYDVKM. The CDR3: CASSPGTEAFF. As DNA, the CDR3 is TGTGCCAGCAGTCCAGGCACTGAAGCTTTCTTT.

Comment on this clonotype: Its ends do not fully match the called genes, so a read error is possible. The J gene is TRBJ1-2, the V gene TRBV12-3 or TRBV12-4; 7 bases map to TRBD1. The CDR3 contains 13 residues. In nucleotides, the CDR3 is TGTACCAGCAGTCGACAGGGAAACTATGGCTACACCTTC. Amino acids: CTSSRQGNYGYTF.

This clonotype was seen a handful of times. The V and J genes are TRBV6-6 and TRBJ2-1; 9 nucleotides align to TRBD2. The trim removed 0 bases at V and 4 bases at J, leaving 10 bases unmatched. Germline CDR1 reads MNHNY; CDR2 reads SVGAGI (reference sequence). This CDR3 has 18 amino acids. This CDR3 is CASSYSWAGGPFYNEQFF. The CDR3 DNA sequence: TGTGCCAGCAGTTACTCCTGGGCGGGAGGGCCTTTTTACAATGAGCAGTTCTTC.

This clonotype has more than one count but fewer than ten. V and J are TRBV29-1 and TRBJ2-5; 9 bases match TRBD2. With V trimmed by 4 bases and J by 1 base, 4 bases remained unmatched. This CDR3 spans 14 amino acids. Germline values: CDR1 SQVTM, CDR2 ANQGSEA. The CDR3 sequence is CSVVGSGSQETQYF. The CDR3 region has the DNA TGCAGCGTTGTGGGTAGCGGGAGCCAAGAGACCCAGTACTTC.

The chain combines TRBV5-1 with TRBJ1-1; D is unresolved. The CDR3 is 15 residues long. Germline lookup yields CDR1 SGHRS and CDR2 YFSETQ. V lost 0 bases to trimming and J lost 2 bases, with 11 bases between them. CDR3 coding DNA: TGCGCCAGCAGCTTGGACCGTGCAGCTAACACTGAAGCTTTCTTT. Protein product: CASSLDRAANTEAFF.

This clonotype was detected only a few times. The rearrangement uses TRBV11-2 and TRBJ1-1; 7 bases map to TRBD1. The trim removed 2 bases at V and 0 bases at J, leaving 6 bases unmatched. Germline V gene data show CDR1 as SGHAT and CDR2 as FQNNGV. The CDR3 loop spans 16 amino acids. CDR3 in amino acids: CASSLRGQAMNTEAFF. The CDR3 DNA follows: TGTGCCAGCAGCTTACGAGGACAGGCGATGAACACTGAAGCTTTCTTT.

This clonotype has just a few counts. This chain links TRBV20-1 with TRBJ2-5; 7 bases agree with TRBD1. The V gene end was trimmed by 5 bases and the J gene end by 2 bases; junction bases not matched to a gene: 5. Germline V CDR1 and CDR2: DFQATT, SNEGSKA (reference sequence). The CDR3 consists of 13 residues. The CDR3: CSASWGQQETQYF. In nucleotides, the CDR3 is TGCAGTGCTTCCTGGGGACAGCAAGAGACCCAGTACTTC.

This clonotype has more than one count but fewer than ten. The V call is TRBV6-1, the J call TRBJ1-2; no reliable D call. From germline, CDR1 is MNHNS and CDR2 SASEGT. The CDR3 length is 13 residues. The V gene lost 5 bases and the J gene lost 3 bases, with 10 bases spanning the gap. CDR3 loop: CASSPNGDYGYTF. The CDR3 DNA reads TGTGCCAGCAGTCCGAATGGGGACTATGGCTACACCTTC.

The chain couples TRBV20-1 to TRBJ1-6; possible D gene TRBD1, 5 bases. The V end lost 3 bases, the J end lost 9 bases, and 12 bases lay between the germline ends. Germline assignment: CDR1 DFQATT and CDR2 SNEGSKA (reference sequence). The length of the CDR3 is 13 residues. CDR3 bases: TGCAGTGCTAGGTCCAGGGCAGGTTCACCCCTCCACTTT. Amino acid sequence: CSARSRAGSPLHF.

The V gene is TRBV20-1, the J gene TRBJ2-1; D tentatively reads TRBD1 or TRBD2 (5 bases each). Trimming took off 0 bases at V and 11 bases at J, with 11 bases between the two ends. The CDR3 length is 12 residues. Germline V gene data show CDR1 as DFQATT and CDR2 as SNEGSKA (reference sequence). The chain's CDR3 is CSAREGTVKQFF. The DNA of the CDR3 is TGCAGTGCTAGAGAGGGGACCGTCAAGCAGTTCTTC.

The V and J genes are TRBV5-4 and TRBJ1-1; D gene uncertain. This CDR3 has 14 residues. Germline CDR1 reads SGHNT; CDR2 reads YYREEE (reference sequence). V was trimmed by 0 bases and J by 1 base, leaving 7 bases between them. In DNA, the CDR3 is TGTGCCAGCAGCTTGGTTTCTCAGAACACTGAAGCTTTCTTT. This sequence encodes CASSLVSQNTEAFF. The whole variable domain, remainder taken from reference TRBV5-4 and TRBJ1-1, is ETGVTQSPTHLIKTRGQQVTLRCSSQSGHNTVSWYQQALGQGPQFIFQYYREEENGRGNFPPRFSGLQFPNYSSELNVNALELDDSALYLCASSLVSQNTEAFFGQGTRLTVV.

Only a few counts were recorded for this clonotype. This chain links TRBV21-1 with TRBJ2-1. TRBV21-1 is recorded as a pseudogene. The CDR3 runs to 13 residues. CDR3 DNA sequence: TGTGCCAGCAGCAGGGGATTTGGGAATGAGCAGTTCTTC. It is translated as CASSRGFGNEQFF.

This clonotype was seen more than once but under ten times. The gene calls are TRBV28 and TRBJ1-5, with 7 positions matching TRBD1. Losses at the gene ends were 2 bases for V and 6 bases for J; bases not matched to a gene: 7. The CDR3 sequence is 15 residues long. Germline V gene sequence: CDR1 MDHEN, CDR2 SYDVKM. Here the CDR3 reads CASSLRDSFVQPQHF. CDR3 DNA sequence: TGTGCCAGCAGTTTAAGGGACAGCTTCGTTCAGCCCCAGCATTTT.

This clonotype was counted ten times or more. CDR3 region: CASSKWRRDYHNEQFF. CDR3 nucleotides: TGTGCCAGTAGTAAGTGGCGCCGGGACTATCACAATGAGCAGTTCTTC. J is TRBJ2-1 and V is TRBV19, with 7 positions matching TRBD2. Looked up from germline, CDR1 is LNHDA and CDR2 is SQIVND (reference sequence). This CDR3 has 16 residues. J gave up 5 bases and V 4 bases, and 11 bases lay outside the gene matches.

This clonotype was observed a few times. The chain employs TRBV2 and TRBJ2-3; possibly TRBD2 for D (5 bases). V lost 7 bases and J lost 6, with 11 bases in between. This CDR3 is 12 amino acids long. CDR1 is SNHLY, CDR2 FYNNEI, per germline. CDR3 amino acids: CASMILADTQYF. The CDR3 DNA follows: TGTGCCAGCATGATCTTAGCGGATACGCAGTATTTT.

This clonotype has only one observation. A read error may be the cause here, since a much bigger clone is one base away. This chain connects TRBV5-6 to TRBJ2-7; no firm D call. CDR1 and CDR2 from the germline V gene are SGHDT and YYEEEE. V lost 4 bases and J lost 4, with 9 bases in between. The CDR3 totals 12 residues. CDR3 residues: CASSRTKYEQYF. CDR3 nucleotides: TGTGCCAGCAGCCGGACCAAGTACGAGCAGTACTTC.

The CDR3 spells CASSRDYGYTF. CDR3 nucleotide sequence: TGTGCCAGCAGCCGAGATTATGGCTACACCTTC. V gene TRBV3-1 combines with J gene TRBJ1-2; D gene uncertain. The CDR3 contains 11 residues. Looked up from germline, CDR1 is LGHDT and CDR2 is YNNKEL (reference sequence). V was trimmed by 4 bases and J by 5 bases, leaving 5 bases between them.

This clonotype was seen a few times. CDR3 residues: CASSLIPASGPHEQFF. Here the CDR3 DNA reads TGTGCCAGCAGCTTAATTCCCGCTAGCGGGCCGCACGAGCAGTTCTTC. V and J are TRBV7-3 and TRBJ2-1; 8 bases line up with TRBD2. The CDR3 runs to 16 residues. The junction had 12 bases not matched to a gene; V was cut back by 1 base and J by 10 bases. Germline CDR1 SGHTA, CDR2 FQGTGA. Drawing the rest from reference TRBV7-3 and TRBJ2-1, the complete variable domain is GAGVSQTPSNKVTEKGKYVELRCDPISGHTALYWYRQSLGQGPEFLIYFQGTGAADDSGLPNDRFFAVRPEGSVSTLKIQRTERGDSAVYLCASSLIPASGPHEQFFGPGTRLTVL.

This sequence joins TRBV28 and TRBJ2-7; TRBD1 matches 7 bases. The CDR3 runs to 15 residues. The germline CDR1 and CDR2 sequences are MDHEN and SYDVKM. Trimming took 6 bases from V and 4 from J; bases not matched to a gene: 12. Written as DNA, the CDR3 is TGTGCCAGCAGCGCCAGCCGGGACAGACTATACGAGCAGTACTTC. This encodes CASSASRDRLYEQYF.

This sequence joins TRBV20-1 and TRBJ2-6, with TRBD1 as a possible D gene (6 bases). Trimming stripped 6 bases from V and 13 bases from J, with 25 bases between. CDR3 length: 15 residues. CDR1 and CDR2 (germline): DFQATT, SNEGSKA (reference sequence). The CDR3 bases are TGCAGTGCCTCAAGGGCGACAGGTCCAACCCGGGTCCTGACTTTC. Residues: CSASRATGPTRVLTF.

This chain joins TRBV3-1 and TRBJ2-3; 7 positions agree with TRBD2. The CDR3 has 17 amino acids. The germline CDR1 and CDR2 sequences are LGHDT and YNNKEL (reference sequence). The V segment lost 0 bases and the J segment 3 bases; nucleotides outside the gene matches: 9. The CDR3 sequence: CASSQEVEWGGTDTQYF. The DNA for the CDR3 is TGTGCCAGCAGCCAAGAGGTCGAGTGGGGGGGGACAGATACGCAGTATTTT.

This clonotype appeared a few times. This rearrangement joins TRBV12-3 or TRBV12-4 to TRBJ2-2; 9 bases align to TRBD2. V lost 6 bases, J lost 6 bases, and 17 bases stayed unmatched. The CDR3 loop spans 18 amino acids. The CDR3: CASSLTFGGRALSGELFF. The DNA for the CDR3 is TGTGCCAGCAGCCTTACATTCGGCGGGAGGGCCTTATCCGGGGAGCTGTTTTTT.

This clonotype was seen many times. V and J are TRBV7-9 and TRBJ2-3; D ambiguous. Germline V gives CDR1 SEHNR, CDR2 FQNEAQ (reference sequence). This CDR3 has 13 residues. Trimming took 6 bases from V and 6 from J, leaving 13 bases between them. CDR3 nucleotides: TGTGCCAGCAGTCCCGAGGTGGGGGATACGCAGTATTTT. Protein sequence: CASSPEVGDTQYF.

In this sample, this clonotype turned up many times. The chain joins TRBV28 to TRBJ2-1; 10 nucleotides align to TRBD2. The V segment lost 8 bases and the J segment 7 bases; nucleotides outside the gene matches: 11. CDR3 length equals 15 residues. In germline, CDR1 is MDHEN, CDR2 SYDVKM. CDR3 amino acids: CASQHLAGAGNEQFF. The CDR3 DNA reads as TGTGCCAGCCAACATCTAGCGGGAGCTGGGAATGAGCAGTTCTTC.

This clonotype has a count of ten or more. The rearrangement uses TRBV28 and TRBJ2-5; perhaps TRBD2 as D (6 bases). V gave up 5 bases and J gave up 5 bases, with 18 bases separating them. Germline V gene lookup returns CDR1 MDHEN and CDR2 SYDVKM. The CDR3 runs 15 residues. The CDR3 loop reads CASSPRGLEGETQYF. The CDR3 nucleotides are TGTGCCAGCAGTCCTCGGGGACTCGAAGGGGAGACCCAGTACTTC.

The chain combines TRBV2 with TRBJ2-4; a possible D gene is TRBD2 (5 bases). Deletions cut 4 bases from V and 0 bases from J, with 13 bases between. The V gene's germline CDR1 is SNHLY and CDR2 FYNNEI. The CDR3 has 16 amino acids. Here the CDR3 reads CASSVEGPSAKNIQYF. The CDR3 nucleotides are TGTGCCAGCAGTGTCGAGGGTCCGTCAGCCAAAAACATTCAGTACTTC.

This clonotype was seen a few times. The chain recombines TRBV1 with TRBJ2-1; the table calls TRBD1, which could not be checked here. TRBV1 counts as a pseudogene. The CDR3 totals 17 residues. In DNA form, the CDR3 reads TGCACCAGCAGCCAAGATCTAGCGGGGCGATTCTACAATGAGCAGTTCTTC. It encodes CTSSQDLAGRFYNEQFF.

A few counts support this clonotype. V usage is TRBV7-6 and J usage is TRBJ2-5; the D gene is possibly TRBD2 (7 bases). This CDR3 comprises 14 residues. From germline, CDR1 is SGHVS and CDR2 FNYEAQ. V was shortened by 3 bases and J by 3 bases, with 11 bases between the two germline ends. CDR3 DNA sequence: TGTGCCAGCAGCTTTCGCGGGGGCAAAGAGACCCAGTACTTC. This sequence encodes CASSFRGGKETQYF.

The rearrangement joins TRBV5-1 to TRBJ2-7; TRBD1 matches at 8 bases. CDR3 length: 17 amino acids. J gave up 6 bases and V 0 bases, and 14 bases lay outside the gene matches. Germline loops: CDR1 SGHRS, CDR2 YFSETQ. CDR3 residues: CASSLGQGAILLSEQYF. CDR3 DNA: TGCGCCAGCAGCTTGGGCCAGGGGGCTATCCTATTAAGCGAGCAGTACTTC.